The 21 T cell receptor beta chains presented below share a single source sample, sequenced in a study of blood T cells in healthy people across ages. A second roughly 6 to 12 cycle PCR used barcoded and J-beta primers. TCRdb reprocessed the 5' RACE reads with MiXCR, giving one entry per CDR3 protein. The sample records over 600,000 distinct CDR3 sequences, 46% being singletons. Input material: blood. Source of these receptors: an elderly man in good health.

The genes are TRBV7-2 and TRBJ2-5; D might be TRBD1 (5 bases). The CDR3 is 14 amino acids. Trimming removed 0 bases at V and 9 bases at J, with 14 bases between. Germline V CDR1 and CDR2: SGHTA, FQGNSA. DNA of the CDR3: TGTGCCAGCAGCTTAGCGCGCTTGGGGCTCCCCCAGTACTTC. It encodes CASSLARLGLPQYF.

The rearrangement uses TRBV12-3 or TRBV12-4 and TRBJ2-3; D not certain. Trimming left V 3 bases short and J 1 base short, with 8 bases between. CDR3 length: 14 residues. CDR3 sequence reads: CASSFGLGTDTQYF. The CDR3 nucleotides read TGTGCCAGCAGTTTTGGATTGGGCACAGATACGCAGTATTTT.

The chain employs TRBV7-2 and TRBJ2-7, with D possibly TRBD1 on 5 matching bases. Germline lookup yields CDR1 SGHTA and CDR2 FQGNSA. The CDR3 runs 14 residues. Trimming pared 8 bases from V and 1 base from J, leaving 15 bases between. The CDR3 sequence: CASSRSAGSYEQYF. CDR3 DNA sequence: TGTGCCAGCTCTCGGAGCGCAGGGTCCTACGAGCAGTACTTC.

The V gene is TRBV18, the J gene TRBJ2-1; D possibly corresponds to TRBD1 (5 bases). Trimming took off 3 bases at V and 7 bases at J, with 13 bases between the two ends. Germline V gene lookup returns CDR1 KGHSH and CDR2 LQKENI. This CDR3 is 14 amino acids long. CDR3 sequence (DNA): TGTGCCAGCTCACCCAGTATCAGGGTGAATGAGCAGTTCTTC. Protein: CASSPSIRVNEQFF. Combining the CDR3 with reference TRBV18 and TRBJ2-1 gives the whole variable domain NAGVMQNPRHLVRRRGQEARLRCSPMKGHSHVYWYRQLPEEGLKFMVYLQKENIIDESGMPKERFSAEFPKEGPSILRIQQVVRGDSAAYFCASSPSIRVNEQFFGPGTRLTVL.

This clonotype was seen once. The chain has TRBV7-9 and TRBJ2-5; 11 bases align to TRBD1. Germline V gives CDR1 SEHNR, CDR2 FQNEAQ (reference sequence). This CDR3 has 15 residues. The J segment lost 2 bases and the V segment lost 5 bases, leaving 4 bases of the junction unmatched. In DNA, the CDR3 is TGTGCCAGCAGCCGGGACAGGGGGTTACAAGAGACCCAGTACTTC. Residues: CASSRDRGLQETQYF. Filled out from reference TRBV7-9 and TRBJ2-5, the complete variable domain reads DTGVSQNPRHKITKRGQNVTFRCDPISEHNRLYWYRQTLGQGPEFLTYFQNEAQLEKSRLLSDRFSAERPKGSFSTLEIQRTEQGDSAMYLCASSRDRGLQETQYFGPGTRLLVL.

In its sample, this clonotype was seen a few times. V gene TRBV7-9 combines with J gene TRBJ2-1; 9 bases fit TRBD2. This CDR3 contains 20 residues. Germline CDR1 and CDR2: SEHNR and FQNEAQ (reference sequence). J was trimmed by 4 bases and V by 4 bases; bases with no gene match: 20. CDR3 DNA: TGTGCCAGCAGCTCGTACCGGGACAGTGCCCTAGCGGGGACTTACAATGAGCAGTTCTTC. Amino acids: CASSSYRDSALAGTYNEQFF.

The rearrangement joins TRBV20-1 to TRBJ2-3; D gene ambiguous. CDR3 length equals 12 residues. Germline V lookup: CDR1 DFQATT, CDR2 SNEGSKA (reference sequence). Trimming stripped 8 bases from V and 3 bases from J, with 12 bases between. CDR3 sequence: CSTTVVTDTQYF. CDR3 coding DNA: TGCAGTACTACGGTCGTTACAGATACGCAGTATTTT.

This clonotype was seen once. The chain joins TRBV4-3 to TRBJ2-7, with 7 bases fitting TRBD1. The CDR3 extends over 18 amino acids. V trimming: 4 bases; J trimming: 3 bases; junction bases outside the gene matches: 18. Germline V gene data show CDR1 as LGHNA and CDR2 as YSLEER. The CDR3 DNA reads TGCGCCAGCAGCCTCCGGGACAGAGACCGAAAGGGCCACTACGAGCAGTACTTC. It translates to CASSLRDRDRKGHYEQYF.

V usage is TRBV9 and J usage is TRBJ2-1; 9 nucleotides agree with TRBD2. CDR3 length equals 14 residues. V lost 4 bases to trimming and J lost 6 bases; unmatched junction nucleotides: 5. CDR1 and CDR2 (germline): SGDLS, YYNGEE. CDR3: CASSSDSGSNEQFF. In DNA form, the CDR3 reads TGTGCCAGCAGCTCGGATAGCGGGAGCAATGAGCAGTTCTTC.

V usage is TRBV20-1 and J usage is TRBJ1-2; 9 nucleotides match TRBD1. V lost 3 bases and J lost 3; bases outside the gene matches: 14. CDR3 length equals 17 residues. Germline assignment: CDR1 DFQATT and CDR2 SNEGSKA (reference sequence). The CDR3 sequence: CSARTPGQGDDYYGYTF. The DNA of the CDR3 is TGCAGTGCTAGGACCCCGGGACAGGGAGACGATTACTATGGCTACACCTTC.

This clonotype was recorded many times. One end of the junction fails to match germline, which may point to a read error. The chain joins TRBV12-3 or TRBV12-4 to TRBJ2-3; D is tentatively TRBD1 or TRBD2 (7 bases each). The CDR3 is 14 residues long. Here the CDR3 DNA reads TGTGCCAGCAGTTTCAGGGGGGGCGCAGATGCGCAGTATTTT. Its protein product is CASSFRGGADAQYF.

The rearrangement joins TRBV27 to TRBJ2-7; 10 positions match TRBD2. J gave up 7 bases and V 6 bases, and 9 bases lay outside the gene matches. The germline V gene encodes CDR1 MNHEY and CDR2 SMNVEV (reference sequence). This CDR3 contains 14 residues. CDR3 in DNA: TGTGCCAGCAGGGTAGCGGGAGGTACGTGGGAGCAGTACTTC. Residues: CASRVAGGTWEQYF.

This clonotype is a singleton in its sample. J is TRBJ2-1 and V is TRBV5-1; TRBD2 matches 9 bases. Germline V gene data show CDR1 as SGHRS and CDR2 as YFSETQ. This CDR3 contains 19 residues. The J segment lost 0 bases and the V segment lost 1 base, leaving 11 bases of the junction unmatched. CDR3 amino acids: CASSLRPSGDKSSYNEQFF. As DNA, the CDR3 is TGCGCCAGCAGCTTGAGGCCTAGCGGGGATAAGAGCTCCTACAATGAGCAGTTCTTC. Together with reference TRBV5-1 and TRBJ2-1, the CDR3 gives the full variable domain: KAGVTQTPRYLIKTRGQQVTLSCSPISGHRSVSWYQQTPGQGLQFLFEYFSETQRNKGNFPGRFSGRQFSNSRSEMNVSTLELGDSALYLCASSLRPSGDKSSYNEQFFGPGTRLTVL.

CDR3 sequence reads: CAWSGTTNTGELFF. CDR3 nucleotide sequence: TGTGCCTGGAGTGGTACAACAAACACCGGGGAGCTGTTTTTT. The rearrangement joins TRBV30 to TRBJ2-2; D unclear. This CDR3 comprises 14 residues. Trimming left V 1 base short and J 2 bases short, with 8 bases between. Per germline, CDR1 GTSNPN and CDR2 SVGIG (reference sequence).

This clonotype has a handful of counts. The chain joins TRBV20-1 to TRBJ2-5; TRBD1 or TRBD2 may be the D gene (5 bases each). TRBJ2-7 matches the DNA end more closely, so the J call is doubtful. The CDR3 has 11 amino acids. The germline gives CDR1 DFQATT, CDR2 SNEGSKA (reference sequence). In DNA, the CDR3 is TGCAGTGCCGTGACGGGACACGAGCAGTACTTC. The encoded protein is CSAVTGHEQYF.

This chain connects TRBV2 to TRBJ1-2; a possible D gene is TRBD1 (5 bases). The CDR3 sequence is 15 residues long. CDR1 is SNHLY and CDR2 is FYNNEI in the germline V gene. The V gene lost 4 bases and the J gene lost 3 bases, with 15 bases spanning the gap. CDR3 nucleotides: TGTGCCAGCAGTGGGGAAGGGGCGGTTCACTATGGCTACACCTTC. Translated: CASSGEGAVHYGYTF.

This clonotype came up a few times. The J gene is TRBJ2-1, the V gene TRBV9; 7 nucleotides match TRBD2. CDR3 size: 15 residues. Germline CDR1 SGDLS, CDR2 YYNGEE. V was pared by 3 bases and J by 6 bases, with 9 bases of the junction left unmatched. CDR3 in DNA: TGTGCCAGCAGCGCGTGGGGGGGAGAGGCCAATGAGCAGTTCTTC. This sequence encodes CASSAWGGEANEQFF.

This clonotype has just a few counts. This sequence joins TRBV28 and TRBJ2-6; 9 bases agree with TRBD1. V was pared by 7 bases and J by 0 bases, with 4 bases of the junction left unmatched. The CDR3 loop spans 16 amino acids. Germline V gene sequence: CDR1 MDHEN, CDR2 SYDVKM. The CDR3 sequence is CASKGQGDSGANVLTF. The CDR3 DNA reads TGTGCCAGCAAGGGACAGGGTGACTCTGGGGCCAACGTCCTGACTTTC.

This chain links TRBV28 with TRBJ2-3; D gene ambiguous. The germline gives CDR1 MDHEN, CDR2 SYDVKM. The CDR3 is made up of 15 amino acids. V lost 4 bases and J lost 6, with 17 bases in between. CDR3 amino acids: CASSSPGRERDTQYF. DNA for the CDR3: TGTGCCAGCAGTTCTCCGGGCCGAGAGAGGGATACGCAGTATTTT.

The chain couples TRBV11-2 to TRBJ2-6; tentative D call: TRBD1 (6 bases). The CDR3 is 17 amino acids. CDR1 is SGHAT and CDR2 is FQNNGV in the germline V gene. V lost 0 bases and J lost 2, with 11 bases in between. The DNA of the CDR3 is TGTGCCAGCAGCTTAGAGAGCCCAGGGGCTGGGGCCAACGTCCTGACTTTC. Translation: CASSLESPGAGANVLTF. Full variable domain (remainder filled in from reference TRBV11-2 and TRBJ2-6): EAGVAQSPRYKIIEKRQSVAFWCNPISGHATLYWYQQILGQGPKLLIQFQNNGVVDDSQLPKDRFSAERLKGVDSTLKIQPAKLEDSAVYLCASSLESPGAGANVLTFGAGSRLTVL.

The rearrangement uses TRBV28 and TRBJ2-7; tentatively, D is TRBD2 (6 bases). Germline-derived CDR1 and CDR2 are MDHEN and SYDVKM. With 5 bases removed from V and 1 base from J, the gap between germline ends came to 12 bases. This CDR3 spans 14 amino acids. The CDR3 coding sequence is TGTGCCAGCAGTGTTCCAGGGAGGTCCTACGAGCAGTACTTC. It yields the protein CASSVPGRSYEQYF.